This T cell receptor beta chain emerged from a study of T cells in Graves' hyperthyroidism and ophthalmopathy. The TCR beta CDR3 regions underwent amplification using RNA transcripts as the source. HTBI primers were used for first-round RT-PCR of the TCR CDR3. TCRdb re-analysed the multiplex PCR reads in MiXCR, keeping a single row per CDR3 protein. This sample yields 500,000 to 800,000 distinct CDR3 sequences, of which roughly 45% are seen a single time; roughly 6.5% belongs to the top ten. This CDR3 contains 14 residues. Looked up from germline, CDR1 is MNHEY and CDR2 is SVGAGI. Unmatched junction bases numbered 5, after V lost 5 bases and J lost 2 bases. Uncontrolled infection, other autoimmune disease, pregnancy or lactation excluded patients.

Material for sequencing was peripheral blood or thyroid tissue (not recorded which). V is TRBV6-5 and J is TRBJ2-7; 8 bases agree with TRBD2. This receptor was obtained from an adult man with Graves' disease, either hyperthyroidism or ophthalmopathy (not recorded which). The CDR3 reads CASSAGGPTYEQYF. The CDR3 DNA follows: TGTGCCAGCAGTGCGGGAGGCCCAACCTACGAGCAGTACTTC.